This entry describes one T cell receptor (beta chain). In the source study's methods: Nucleated cell number was recorded as an estimate derived from reference gene primer amplification. Method: immunoSEQ multiplex PCR; TCRdb's copy keeps in-frame clones and lacks some. V and J calls and clone size are copied from that table; D and trimming were computed from the DNA. The sample lists 650,000 to 800,000 clones; 90% were seen once. The sample originates from a study of blood T cell repertoires in COVID-19. Study at large: Acute-phase and convalescent COVID-19 samples originated in the United States, Italy and Spain.

This TCR was recovered from a young woman with acute or convalescent COVID-19. The sequencing sample was made of peripheral blood.

The CDR3 nucleotides read TGTGCCAGCAGGTCTGACAGGGCGTCAGGAAACACCATATATTTT. Amino acid sequence: CASRSDRASGNTIYF. This sequence joins TRBV5-4 and TRBJ1-3; 7 nucleotides agree with TRBD1. The CDR3 runs 15 residues. Germline trimming cut 5 bases from V and 4 bases from J; bases unmatched to any gene: 9. From germline, CDR1 is SGHNT and CDR2 YYREEE (reference sequence).